Presented here are 18 T cell receptor beta chains from one specimen sequenced in a study of T cells after yellow fever vaccination. Using its own MiXCR run on the 5' RACE reads, TCRdb lists one record per CDR3 protein. The repertoire consists of some 600,000 distinct CDR3 sequences, with roughly a sixth occurring once and the leading ten covering approximately 15%. The sample here was PBMCs, taken about 5 days after the first yellow fever vaccination. These receptor sequences come from a man aged 18-30 years who received the YFV17D yellow fever vaccine.

The gene calls are TRBV7-2 and TRBJ1-5; D possibly corresponds to TRBD1 (5 bases). Germline CDR1 is SGHTA and CDR2 is FQGNSA. Deletions cut 4 bases from V and 8 bases from J, with 18 bases between. The CDR3 is 15 residues long. The CDR3, as DNA: TGTGCCAGCAGCTGGGGTGTGCGGGGAGGGGAGCCCCAGCATTTT. This sequence encodes CASSWGVRGGEPQHF.

This chain uses TRBV20-1 with TRBJ2-5; maybe TRBD1 (5 bases). This CDR3 has 14 residues. Per germline, CDR1 DFQATT and CDR2 SNEGSKA (reference sequence). V was cut by 6 bases and J by 6 bases, with 20 bases left in between. The CDR3 protein is CSAPIPGHVQTQYF. CDR3 in DNA: TGCAGTGCCCCCATTCCCGGACATGTACAGACCCAGTACTTC.

The J gene is TRBJ1-1, the V gene TRBV27; D remains ambiguous. The CDR3 has 15 amino acids. Germline values: CDR1 MNHEY, CDR2 SMNVEV (reference sequence). Trimming stripped 4 bases from V and 1 base from J, with 13 bases between. CDR3 DNA: TGTGCCAGCAGTTCGTGGGAAGGGCCGAACACTGAAGCTTTCTTT. Protein: CASSSWEGPNTEAFF.

This clonotype has only a few counts. The rearrangement links TRBV12-3 or TRBV12-4 to TRBJ1-5, with D unclear. The V and J ends lost 2 bases and 0 bases respectively, with 8 bases between them. The CDR3 is 15 residues long. Here the CDR3 DNA reads TGTGCCAGCAGTTTAACCGGCCCTAGCAATCAGCCCCAGCATTTT. Its translation is CASSLTGPSNQPQHF.

This clonotype has more than one count but fewer than ten. The CDR3 DNA sequence: TGTGCCAGCAGTTATAGCGGGGGCCGAGGAGATACGCAGTATTTT. This gives the protein CASSYSGGRGDTQYF. V gene TRBV7-2 combines with J gene TRBJ2-3, with TRBD2 matching over 9 bases. This CDR3 spans 15 amino acids. V lost 6 bases, J lost 5 bases, and 9 bases stayed unmatched. Looked up from germline, CDR1 is SGHTA and CDR2 is FQGNSA.

The genes are TRBV5-1 and TRBJ1-3; maybe TRBD1 (5 bases). This CDR3 contains 15 residues. Trimming stripped 0 bases from V and 2 bases from J, with 9 bases between. CDR1 and CDR2 from the germline V gene are SGHRS and YFSETQ. The CDR3, as DNA: TGCGCCAGCAGCTTGGGAGGGGTTACTGGAAACACCATATATTTT. Translated: CASSLGGVTGNTIYF.

J is TRBJ2-3 and V is TRBV4-1, with D perhaps TRBD1 (5 bases). The CDR3 is 14 residues long. Germline CDR1 and CDR2: MGHRA and YSYEKL. V lost 0 bases, J lost 6 bases, and 10 bases lay in between. The chain's CDR3 is CASSQDGQGDTQYF. In nucleotides, the CDR3 is TGCGCCAGCAGCCAAGATGGGCAGGGCGATACGCAGTATTTT.

This clonotype appeared a few times. The gene calls are TRBV29-1 and TRBJ1-1; TRBD1 matches at 9 bases. This CDR3 is 13 amino acids long. The ends lost 6 bases at V and 6 bases at J; junction bases unmatched: 8. Per germline, CDR1 SQVTM and CDR2 ANQGSEA. The CDR3 sequence: CSVWGQGGSEAFF. The CDR3 nucleotides read TGCAGCGTGTGGGGACAGGGTGGGTCTGAAGCTTTCTTT.

The V call is TRBV7-8, the J call TRBJ1-2; no clear D. V was shortened by 5 bases and J by 1 base, with 14 bases between the two germline ends. The germline gives CDR1 SGHVS, CDR2 FQNEAQ. This CDR3 has 15 amino acids. The CDR3 protein is CASSQSGRINYGYTF. CDR3 bases: TGTGCCAGCAGCCAATCGGGAAGGATTAACTATGGCTACACCTTC.

This clonotype was observed a few times. The chain recombines TRBV3-1 with TRBJ2-2; the D gene could be TRBD1 or TRBD2 (5 bases each). The V end lost 1 base, the J end lost 7 bases, and 10 bases lay between the germline ends. The CDR3 spans 14 residues. Germline V gene sequence: CDR1 LGHDT, CDR2 YNNKEL (reference sequence). DNA of the CDR3: TGTGCCAGCAGCCAAGGCAGGGACGGCGGGGAGCTGTTTTTT. It translates to CASSQGRDGGELFF.

This clonotype was picked up a small number of times. V usage is TRBV2 and J usage is TRBJ2-3; unclear D gene. The CDR3 is 15 residues long. Germline assignment: CDR1 SNHLY and CDR2 FYNNEI. Deletions cut 5 bases from V and 5 bases from J, with 17 bases between. CDR3 sequence reads: CASSMVAGLGDTQYF. As DNA, the CDR3 is TGTGCCAGCAGTATGGTAGCTGGGTTAGGAGATACGCAGTATTTT.

This clonotype was observed many times. The CDR3 DNA is TGTGCCAGCAGTTACGTTCGCTCCCCCGGACCCTACAATGAGCAGTTCTTC. This translates into CASSYVRSPGPYNEQFF. The gene calls are TRBV6-5 and TRBJ2-1; D remains ambiguous. Trimming took 2 bases from V and 2 from J, leaving 16 bases between them. The length of the CDR3 is 17 residues. The germline V gene encodes CDR1 MNHEY and CDR2 SVGAGI.

This clonotype was counted only a few times. The CDR3 protein is CASTTATPSGETQYF. The CDR3 DNA sequence: TGTGCCAGCACCACCGCCACCCCCTCGGGGGAGACCCAGTACTTC. The genes are TRBV6-1 and TRBJ2-5, with a possible D match to TRBD2 (5 bases). This CDR3 comprises 15 residues. Germline CDR1 and CDR2: MNHNS and SASEGT. Trimming left V 7 bases short and J 5 bases short, with 20 bases between.

This clonotype was seen at least ten times. The chain couples TRBV24-1 to TRBJ1-5; D is unclear. This CDR3 has 12 residues. Trimming shortened V by 3 bases and J by 4 bases, and 3 bases separated the two germline ends. From germline, CDR1 is KGHDR and CDR2 SFDVKD. CDR3 in amino acids: CATSDMNQPQHF. CDR3 DNA: TGTGCCACCAGTGATATGAATCAGCCCCAGCATTTT.

In this sample, this clonotype turned up many times. The chain has TRBV4-2 and TRBJ1-2; D unclear. The CDR3 has 12 amino acids. The V and J ends lost 0 bases and 5 bases respectively, with 4 bases between them. Germline loops: CDR1 LGHNA, CDR2 YNFKEQ. The CDR3 reads CASSQELYGYTF. The CDR3 nucleotides are TGTGCCAGCAGCCAAGAATTGTATGGCTACACCTTC.

This clonotype was picked up a small number of times. This chain links TRBV4-1 with TRBJ2-3, with D uncertain. Deletions cut 4 bases from V and 5 bases from J, with 10 bases between. Germline CDR1 MGHRA, CDR2 YSYEKL. CDR3 length equals 13 residues. The CDR3 region has the DNA TGCGCCAGCAGCCGGCGGCTTGAAGATACGCAGTATTTT. It specifies CASSRRLEDTQYF.

Remarks on this clonotype: One end of the junction fails to match germline, which may point to a read error. The gene calls are TRBV7-7 and TRBJ2-2; D gene ambiguous. The germline gives CDR1 SSHAT, CDR2 FNYEAQ (reference sequence). The CDR3 contains 13 residues. The CDR3 nucleotides read TGTGCTAGCAGCGCCTCGTGGACCGGGGAGCTGTTTTTT. Its translation is CASSASWTGELFF.

The J gene is TRBJ2-3, the V gene TRBV7-9; D is unresolved. Germline lookup yields CDR1 SEHNR and CDR2 FQNEAQ (reference sequence). Trimming removed 6 bases from V and 0 bases from J, with 13 bases in between. The CDR3 is 15 residues long. The CDR3 DNA reads as TGTGCCAGCAGTTCCCGTGGCGATAGCACAGATACGCAGTATTTT. It is translated as CASSSRGDSTDTQYF.